This T cell receptor beta chain stems from a study of shared clonotypes between healthy human individuals. On this clone: Its target is not known.

Study results and limitations: The diversity represented, both genetic and in exposure history, was limited by few donors. Investigators expected sequencing depth to affect clonotype sharing among donors.

The authors distributed each subset's genomic DNA evenly over several immunoSEQ plates. The input for sorted-subset replicate PCRs was approximately 200 ng DNA, around 30,000 T cell genomes. The data were produced by immunoSEQ multiplex PCR, yet TCRdb's version contains in-frame clones alone and is incomplete. The table records 2.3 million or so clones, roughly 93% of them present only once. This CDR3 region has 11 residues. Germline-derived CDR1 and CDR2 are MNHEY and SVGAGI. Trimming removed 11 bases from V and 7 bases from J, with 14 bases in between. The source is a man aged 18 to 30 in good health. Some clones in this sample may be carry-over from other donors' samples. Sequencing was performed on naive CD4+ T cells from PBMCs. Subset of the sample: CD45RA+ positively selected. The chain uses TRBV6-5 and TRBJ1-2; D is uncertain. The CDR3: CAAKGYSGYTF. DNA of the CDR3: TGTGCCGCTAAAGGGTATAGTGGCTACACCTTC.